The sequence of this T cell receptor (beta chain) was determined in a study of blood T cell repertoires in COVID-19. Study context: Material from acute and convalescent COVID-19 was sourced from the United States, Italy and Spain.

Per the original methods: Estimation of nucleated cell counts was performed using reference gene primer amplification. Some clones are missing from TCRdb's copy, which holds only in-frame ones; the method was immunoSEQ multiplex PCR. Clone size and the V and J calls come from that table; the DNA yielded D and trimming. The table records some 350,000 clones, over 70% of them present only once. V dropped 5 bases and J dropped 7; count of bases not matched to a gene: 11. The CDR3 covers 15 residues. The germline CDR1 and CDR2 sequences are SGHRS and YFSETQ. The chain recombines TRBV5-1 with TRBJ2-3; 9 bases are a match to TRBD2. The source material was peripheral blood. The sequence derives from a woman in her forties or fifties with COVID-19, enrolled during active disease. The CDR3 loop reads CASSLASGTQNTQYF. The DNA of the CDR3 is TGCGCCAGCAGTTTAGCTAGCGGGACCCAAAATACGCAGTATTTT.